Below, 23 T cell receptor beta chains from the same sample are listed, as sequenced in a study of cytomegalovirus exposure and HLA in healthy donors. Amplification used 60 Vbeta primers and 13 Jbeta primers. TCRdb's table, derived via immunoSEQ multiplex PCR, lists solely in-frame clones and lacks some. Of under 250,000 clones in the sample, about three quarters were seen once. The material sequenced was PBMCs. These TCRs come from a male donor in good health and CMV-seronegative.

The rearrangement joins TRBV25-1 to TRBJ2-2; 8 nucleotides agree with TRBD2. Losses at the gene ends were 5 bases for V and 4 bases for J; bases not matched to a gene: 6. This CDR3 contains 15 residues. Germline V gene data show CDR1 as MGHDK and CDR2 as SYGVNS. CDR3 sequence (DNA): TGTGCCAGCAGTTGGTCGCGGGAGGTCACCGGGGAGCTGTTTTTT. Protein sequence: CASSWSREVTGELFF.

This chain links TRBV5-4 with TRBJ1-1; D gene unclear. CDR3 size: 13 residues. Germline V gene sequence: CDR1 SGHNT, CDR2 YYREEE (reference sequence). Trimming shortened V by 6 bases and J by 4 bases, and 13 bases separated the two germline ends. CDR3 coding DNA: TGTGCCAGCAACCCGGGGAGGGCCACTGAAGCTTTCTTT. This gives the protein CASNPGRATEAFF.

The CDR3 DNA sequence: TGTGCCAGCAGTCCTAGCGGTTCTGGGGCCAACGTCCTGACTTTC. Protein sequence: CASSPSGSGANVLTF. V gene TRBV4-2 combines with J gene TRBJ2-6; TRBD2 aligns across 7 bases. Germline lookup yields CDR1 LGHNA and CDR2 YNFKEQ. The CDR3 is 15 residues long. After removal of 6 bases from V and 1 base from J, the junction contained 3 bases not matched to a gene.

This clone occurred once. An end of the junction does not agree with germline; a read error may underlie this. V is TRBV7-7 and J is TRBJ2-7; 7 bases match TRBD1. The CDR3 extends over 13 amino acids. The germline V gene has CDR1 SSHAT and CDR2 FNYEAQ (reference sequence). CDR3 nucleotide sequence: TGTGCTAGCAGCTTTGGACAGGTCGGCGAGCAGTACTTC. The encoded protein is CASSFGQVGEQYF.

The chain uses TRBV7-8 and TRBJ2-7; 7 positions agree with TRBD2. The CDR3 covers 13 residues. Trimming at V came to 7 bases and at J to 0 bases, leaving 3 bases not matched to a gene. Germline V gene lookup returns CDR1 SGHVS and CDR2 FQNEAQ. CDR3 bases: TGTGCCAGCACTCTAGCGGCCTCCTACGAGCAGTACTTC. Its protein product is CASTLAASYEQYF.

This chain links TRBV28 with TRBJ2-7; 8 bases agree with TRBD2. This CDR3 contains 14 residues. CDR1 and CDR2 (germline): MDHEN, SYDVKM. Trimming removed 6 bases from V and 2 bases from J; junction bases left unmatched: 6. CDR3 bases: TGTGCCAGCAGAAGCGGGGGACGGACCTACGAGCAGTACTTC. Translation gives CASRSGGRTYEQYF.

The V call is TRBV6-1, the J call TRBJ2-5; 7 bases match TRBD1. Trimming removed 6 bases from V and 2 bases from J; junction bases left unmatched: 3. CDR3 length equals 13 residues. CDR1 is MNHNS, CDR2 SASEGT, per germline. In DNA form, the CDR3 reads TGTGCCAGCAGCCTGGGACAGCAAGAGACCCAGTACTTC. This gives the protein CASSLGQQETQYF.

This clone came up a few times. This chain uses TRBV6-5 with TRBJ2-7, with D perhaps TRBD1 (6 bases). V lost 8 bases, J lost 4 bases, and 9 bases lay in between. CDR1 is MNHEY, CDR2 SVGAGI, per germline. This CDR3 has 11 residues. The CDR3 loop is CASLQGYEQYF. The DNA of the CDR3 is TGTGCCAGCCTACAGGGATACGAGCAGTACTTC.

This clone turned up a few times. The V gene is TRBV7-9, the J gene TRBJ1-1; no reliable D call. Germline V gives CDR1 SEHNR, CDR2 FQNEAQ (reference sequence). Trimming left V 7 bases short and J 7 bases short, with 13 bases between. This CDR3 contains 12 residues. The CDR3 DNA reads as TGTGCCAGCACCTATGACCGGGTTGAAGCTTTCTTT. As protein: CASTYDRVEAFF. Drawing the rest from reference TRBV7-9 and TRBJ1-1, the complete variable domain is DTGVSQNPRHKITKRGQNVTFRCDPISEHNRLYWYRQTLGQGPEFLTYFQNEAQLEKSRLLSDRFSAERPKGSFSTLEIQRTEQGDSAMYLCASTYDRVEAFFGQGTRLTVV.

V usage is TRBV15 and J usage is TRBJ2-5; the D gene is possibly TRBD2 (5 bases). Germline lookup yields CDR1 LNHNV and CDR2 YYDKDF (reference sequence). V lost 5 bases, J lost 0 bases, and 16 bases lay in between. CDR3 length: 16 residues. Written as DNA, the CDR3 is TGTGCCACCAGCCAACGGACTGGTGCGTACCAAGAGACCCAGTACTTC. Translating gives CATSQRTGAYQETQYF. The complete variable domain, with remaining parts taken from reference TRBV15 and TRBJ2-5, reads DAMVIQNPRYQVTQFGKPVTLSCSQTLNHNVMYWYQQKSSQAPKLLFHYYDKDFNNEADTPDNFQSRRPNTSFCFLDIRSPGLGDTAMYLCATSQRTGAYQETQYFGPGTRLLVL.

This clone has a handful of counts. In DNA form, the CDR3 reads TGCAGCGTTGAACCGCTAGCGGGCGGTGAGCAGTTCTTC. Translated: CSVEPLAGGEQFF. The chain joins TRBV29-1 to TRBJ2-1; 8 bases align to TRBD2. The CDR3 is 13 residues long. Germline V lookup: CDR1 SQVTM, CDR2 ANQGSEA. J lost 9 bases, V lost 2 bases, and 6 bases had no gene match.

V is TRBV19 and J is TRBJ2-3; the D gene is possibly TRBD2 (6 bases). The CDR3 is 16 amino acids. Trimming pared 7 bases from V and 5 bases from J, leaving 22 bases between. The germline CDR1 and CDR2 sequences are LNHDA and SQIVND (reference sequence). CDR3 loop: CASKPTDRGMGDTQYF. Here the CDR3 DNA reads TGTGCCAGTAAACCGACAGATCGGGGGATGGGAGATACGCAGTATTTT.

The rearrangement uses TRBV6-5 and TRBJ1-1; TRBD1 aligns across 7 bases. V lost 5 bases, J lost 5 bases, and 8 bases stayed unmatched. Germline V CDR1 and CDR2: MNHEY, SVGAGI. CDR3 length equals 14 residues. This CDR3 is CASSPPRQGTEAFF. The CDR3 region has the DNA TGTGCCAGCAGTCCCCCGCGACAGGGTACTGAAGCTTTCTTT.

This clone was seen once. The chain couples TRBV6-4 to TRBJ2-1; 13 bases are a match to TRBD2. The CDR3 runs 14 residues. The V segment lost 4 bases and the J segment 6 bases; nucleotides outside the gene matches: 0. CDR1 and CDR2 from the germline V gene are MRHNA and SNTAGT. The CDR3 DNA follows: TGTGCCAGCAGTGGACTAGCGGGAGGCAATGAGCAGTTCTTC. This gives the protein CASSGLAGGNEQFF.

There are a few counts of this clone. The chain joins TRBV6-5 to TRBJ2-5; no firm D call. The CDR3 length is 13 residues. Between the trimmed V and J ends, which lost 2 bases and 4 bases, there was a span of 8 bases. CDR1 is MNHEY and CDR2 is SVGAGI in the germline V gene. CDR3: CASSYVAPETQYF. CDR3 in DNA: TGTGCCAGCAGTTACGTGGCCCCAGAGACCCAGTACTTC.

The chain joins TRBV4-3 to TRBJ2-7; TRBD2 matches at 14 bases. The CDR3 sequence is 19 residues long. Germline V lookup: CDR1 LGHNA, CDR2 YSLEER. V lost 3 bases and J lost 2; bases outside the gene matches: 12. For the CDR3, the DNA is TGCGCCAGCAGCCACCAACTGGGACTAGCGGGGGCAAGTACCTACGAGCAGTACTTC. Protein sequence: CASSHQLGLAGASTYEQYF.

This clone occurred once. The J gene is TRBJ1-1, the V gene TRBV7-9, with 8 positions matching TRBD1. V dropped 5 bases and J dropped 8; count of bases not matched to a gene: 4. In germline, CDR1 is SEHNR, CDR2 FQNEAQ (reference sequence). The CDR3 spans 12 residues. The CDR3 coding sequence is TGTGCCAGCAGCACAGGGGGACAGGAAGCTTTCTTT. Amino acid sequence: CASSTGGQEAFF.

This clone was counted a single time. V gene TRBV7-9 combines with J gene TRBJ1-2; D not certain. Germline V gene lookup returns CDR1 SEHNR and CDR2 FQNEAQ (reference sequence). Deletions cut 8 bases from V and 8 bases from J, with 15 bases between. The CDR3 spans 12 residues. CDR3 sequence: CASSSEGVGYTF. Written as DNA, the CDR3 is TGTGCCAGCTCCTCCGAGGGTGTCGGCTACACCTTC.

This chain links TRBV5-1 with TRBJ2-5, with 8 bases aligning to TRBD1. V was pared by 1 base and J by 1 base, with 3 bases of the junction left unmatched. In germline, CDR1 is SGHRS, CDR2 YFSETQ. This CDR3 is built from 15 residues. Here the CDR3 DNA reads TGCGCCAGCAGCTTGAGCGGACAGGGCCAAGAGACCCAGTACTTC. This gives the protein CASSLSGQGQETQYF.

This rearrangement joins TRBV6-5 to TRBJ2-1, with D unresolved. The V and J ends lost 4 bases and 1 base respectively, with 2 bases between them. The CDR3 loop spans 12 amino acids. Germline CDR1 reads MNHEY; CDR2 reads SVGAGI. CDR3 protein: CASSLSYNEQFF. The CDR3, as DNA: TGTGCCAGCAGTTTATCCTACAATGAGCAGTTCTTC.

CDR3 DNA sequence: TGTGCCAGCAGCTTAGCAGGACAGGGGGAGCAGTACTTC. Its protein product is CASSLAGQGEQYF. J is TRBJ2-7 and V is TRBV7-6; TRBD1 aligns across 9 bases. Per the germline V gene, CDR1 is SGHVS and CDR2 is FNYEAQ. The CDR3 contains 13 residues. The V segment lost 0 bases and the J segment 7 bases; nucleotides outside the gene matches: 1.

This clone was counted between two and nine times. The rearrangement links TRBV6-4 to TRBJ2-2; unclear D gene. This CDR3 is 15 amino acids long. Germline CDR1 reads MRHNA; CDR2 reads SNTAGT. Trimming cost V 3 bases and J 4 bases, with 12 bases left between them. The CDR3 nucleotides read TGTGCCAGCAGTGATAATCTAGGAAGCACCGGGGAGCTGTTTTTT. It is translated as CASSDNLGSTGELFF.

The chain links TRBV7-6 to TRBJ2-2; 8 bases fit TRBD1. The CDR3 runs 13 residues. The germline CDR1 and CDR2 sequences are SGHVS and FNYEAQ. V was clipped by 9 bases and J by 6 bases; unmatched bases: 6. CDR3 DNA: TGTGCCAGTCAGACAGGGGTGGCCGGGGAGCTGTTTTTT. Protein product: CASQTGVAGELFF.